The clone carrying this T cell receptor (beta chain) was counted only a few times. The antigen is unknown. The entry originates in a study of post-analysis software for immune sequencing data. The wider study: Some patients lacked subtype; others had relapsing-remitting, secondary progressive or progressive-relapsing disease.

General study results and limits: Samples made in the same batch grouped tightly together by F measure. When compared against controls, multiple sclerosis patients showed significantly lower normalized Chao1 diversity.

TCR beta cDNA libraries had unique molecular identifiers. Hundreds of thousands of cDNA molecules were obtained from roughly 1.1 to 9.2 million T cells. TCRdb passed the PCR reads through MiXCR, listing each CDR3 protein once. The table lists roughly 540,000 distinct CDR3 sequences, around a third of them singletons. Sequencing was carried out using blood. This receptor was obtained from a girl aged 2-17 years with multiple sclerosis.

The DNA for the CDR3 is TGTGCCAGCAGAAAACGTGGCGTGGCGGAGCAGTACTTC. This encodes CASRKRGVAEQYF. The chain combines TRBV27 with TRBJ2-4; D remains unclear. The V gene's germline CDR1 is MNHEY and CDR2 SMNVEV (reference sequence). The V end lost 6 bases, the J end lost 13 bases, and 19 bases lay between the germline ends. There are 13 residues in the CDR3.